The T cell receptor (beta chain) described here comes from a study of blood T cells in healthy people across ages. With a J-beta primer mix and a sample-barcoded 5' primer, a second PCR ran about 6 to 11 cycles. TCRdb itself ran the 5' RACE reads through MiXCR, one entry per CDR3 protein. The top ten hold approximately 22% of the sample, which has some 700,000 distinct CDR3 sequences, around 46% seen once. CDR3 size: 16 residues. In germline, CDR1 is LGHNA, CDR2 YNFKEQ. The V gene end was trimmed by 4 bases and the J gene end by 0 bases; junction bases not matched to a gene: 5. The chain employs TRBV4-2 and TRBJ2-1, with 8 bases fitting TRBD2. The TCR sequence derives from a woman aged 55-70 years in good health. The specimen was blood. CDR3 coding DNA: TGTGCCAGCAGCCGAACCGGGACTAGCTCCTACAATGAGCAGTTCTTC. Amino acids: CASSRTGTSSYNEQFF.